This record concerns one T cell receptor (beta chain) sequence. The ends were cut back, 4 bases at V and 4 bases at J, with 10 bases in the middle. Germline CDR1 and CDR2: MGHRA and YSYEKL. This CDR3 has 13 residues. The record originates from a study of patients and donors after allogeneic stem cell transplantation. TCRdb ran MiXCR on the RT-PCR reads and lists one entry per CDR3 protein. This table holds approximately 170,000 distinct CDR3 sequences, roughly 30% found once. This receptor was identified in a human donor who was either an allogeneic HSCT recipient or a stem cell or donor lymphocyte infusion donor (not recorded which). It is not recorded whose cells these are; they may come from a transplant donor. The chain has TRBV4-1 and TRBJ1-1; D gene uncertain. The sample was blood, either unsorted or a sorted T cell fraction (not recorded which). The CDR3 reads CASSRELSTEAFF. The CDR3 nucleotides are TGCGCCAGCAGCCGCGAGTTGAGCACTGAAGCTTTCTTT.